This T cell receptor beta chain is from a study of Graves' ophthalmopathy and Graves' hyperthyroidism. The CDR3 spans 16 residues. Unmatched junction bases numbered 8, after V lost 6 bases and J lost 5 bases. This clonotype was seen many times. Amplified TCR beta CDR3 regions were obtained using RNA transcripts as template. HTBI-primed RT-PCR formed the first round, and a multiplex PCR formed the second. Using its own MiXCR run on the multiplex PCR reads, TCRdb lists one record per CDR3 protein. Here the sample spans 400,000 to 500,000 distinct CDR3 sequences, 21% being singletons. The specimen was peripheral blood. The TCR sequence derives from a woman under 30 with stable Graves' hyperthyroidism. V and J are TRBV12-3 or TRBV12-4 and TRBJ2-5, with 14 bases lining up with TRBD2. CDR3 coding DNA: TGTGCCAGCAGAAACCGGGGGACTAGCGGGAGTGAGACCCAGTACTTC. This gives the protein CASRNRGTSGSETQYF.